This T cell receptor (beta chain) was captured in a study of T cell repertoires in cytomegalovirus infection. Study-wide context: Researchers turned to recently identified HLA-C-restricted CMV epitopes as well as well-studied HLA-B-restricted ones. Public TCR beta signatures provided an indication of both CMV infection and a matching HLA type. The study, taken as a whole, reports: CMV-specific TCR beta clonotypes restricted by HLA-C dominated the ex vivo response. Individuals carrying CMV plus the relevant HLA were identified by cumulative frequency of public TCR beta families.

TCRdb re-called the reads through MiXCR, storing one row per CDR3 protein. The sample shows around 200,000 distinct CDR3 sequences, approximately 40% of them seen only once. This CDR3 comprises 16 residues. The junction had 5 bases not matched to a gene; V was cut back by 1 base and J by 2 bases. Germline V CDR1 and CDR2: SGHVS, FNYEAQ. This clonotype was recorded at least ten times. The antigen is unknown. The clonotype comes from a human donor in good health (CMV status not recorded). Some clones in this sample may be carry-over from other donors' samples. The source was CD8+ T cells from cultured PBMCs, collected from culture after CMV antigen stimulation. V gene TRBV7-6 combines with J gene TRBJ2-1, with 7 positions matching TRBD2. The CDR3 loop is CASSLGPAGTYNEQFF. The CDR3 DNA reads TGTGCCAGCAGCTTAGGCCCAGCGGGAACCTACAATGAGCAGTTCTTC. Using reference TRBV7-6 and TRBJ2-1 for the parts outside the CDR3, the full variable domain is GAGVSQSPRYKVTKRGQDVALRCDPISGHVSLYWYRQALGQGPEFLTYFNYEAQQDKSGLPNDRFSAERPEGSISTLTIQRTEQRDSAMYRCASSLGPAGTYNEQFFGPGTRLTVL.